Shown below are 9 T cell receptor beta chains from a single sample sequenced in a study of blood T cell repertoires in COVID-19. Assay used: immunoSEQ multiplex PCR; TCRdb lists only in-frame clones, some missing. This table holds about 350,000 clones, roughly 87% found once. Sequencing was performed on PBMCs or T cells enriched from blood (not recorded which). Receptors originate from a woman in her twenties or thirties who had recovered from COVID-19.

This chain links TRBV27 with TRBJ2-5; D possibly corresponds to TRBD1 (5 bases). V was trimmed by 6 bases and J by 10 bases, leaving 12 bases between them. This CDR3 is 11 amino acids long. Germline assignment: CDR1 MNHEY and CDR2 SMNVEV (reference sequence). CDR3 region: CASSGSGHQYF. In DNA form, the CDR3 reads TGTGCCAGCAGCGGCTCCGGACACCAGTACTTC.

This chain links TRBV7-2 with TRBJ2-1; D perhaps matches TRBD2 (5 bases). Trimming removed 1 base at V and 3 bases at J, with 10 bases between. The germline gives CDR1 SGHTA, CDR2 FQGNSA. This CDR3 region has 15 residues. Written as DNA, the CDR3 is TGTGCCAGCAGCTTAGTAGGGAGCGACTACAATGAGCAGTTCTTC. Amino acids: CASSLVGSDYNEQFF. The full variable domain, with the rest looked up from reference TRBV7-2 and TRBJ2-1, is GAGVSQSPSNKVTEKGKDVELRCDPISGHTALYWYRQSLGQGLEFLIYFQGNSAPDKSGLPSDRFSAERTGGSVSTLTIQRTQQEDSAVYLCASSLVGSDYNEQFFGPGTRLTVL.

The CDR3 here is CASSPGTVEQYF. DNA of the CDR3: TGTGCCAGCAGCCCGGGGACAGTCGAGCAGTACTTC. The chain employs TRBV7-9 and TRBJ2-7; 7 bases fit TRBD1. CDR3 length equals 12 residues. Germline-derived CDR1 and CDR2 are SEHNR and FQNEAQ (reference sequence). With V trimmed by 5 bases and J by 6 bases, 4 bases remained unmatched.

The chain couples TRBV7-6 to TRBJ2-3; the D gene is possibly TRBD2 (5 bases). This CDR3 spans 16 amino acids. Trimming pared 1 base from V and 1 base from J, leaving 12 bases between. CDR1 and CDR2 (germline): SGHVS, FNYEAQ. The CDR3 nucleotides read TGTGCCAGCAGCTTAGGAGGGCGGGCAGGCACAGATACGCAGTATTTT. Translated, it gives CASSLGGRAGTDTQYF.

The chain combines TRBV5-6 with TRBJ2-5, with unresolved D. The CDR3 is 13 residues long. The germline V gene has CDR1 SGHDT and CDR2 YYEEEE. V was pared by 2 bases and J by 9 bases, with 14 bases between. The CDR3: CASSLGPVQAQYF. For the CDR3, the DNA is TGTGCCAGCAGCTTAGGCCCCGTCCAGGCCCAGTACTTC.

This rearrangement joins TRBV7-9 to TRBJ2-2; TRBD2 agrees at 9 bases. V lost 5 bases and J lost 4; bases outside the gene matches: 17. CDR3 size: 19 residues. Germline values: CDR1 SEHNR, CDR2 FQNEAQ (reference sequence). The CDR3, as DNA: TGTGCCAGCAGCCCCGAGGGGACCCGTCTAGCGGGGCGCACCGGGGAGCTGTTTTTT. The encoded protein is CASSPEGTRLAGRTGELFF.

The chain joins TRBV7-8 to TRBJ2-1; 7 bases are a match to TRBD1. The V and J ends lost 1 base and 4 bases, in that order; junction bases with no gene match: 4. The CDR3 runs 15 residues. Germline assignment: CDR1 SGHVS and CDR2 FQNEAQ. In DNA form, the CDR3 reads TGTGCCAGCAGCTTAGACAGGGGTCAATACAATGAGCAGTTCTTC. Its protein product is CASSLDRGQYNEQFF.

V usage is TRBV3-1 (or the pseudogene TRBV3-2) and J usage is TRBJ1-1; D ambiguous. The CDR3 extends over 14 amino acids. V was trimmed by 1 base and J by 0 bases, leaving 6 bases between them. Per the germline V gene, CDR1 is LGHDT and CDR2 is YNNKEL (reference sequence). The CDR3 nucleotides read TGTGCCAGCAGCCAAGGGCAAATGAACACTGAAGCTTTCTTT. This encodes CASSQGQMNTEAFF.

In this sample, this clone turned up a few times. This sequence joins TRBV30 and TRBJ1-1; TRBD1 matches at 8 bases. Trimming at V came to 5 bases and at J to 8 bases, leaving 13 bases not matched to a gene. The CDR3 consists of 14 residues. Germline V gives CDR1 GTSNPN, CDR2 SVGIG (reference sequence). CDR3 in amino acids: CAWAKGQVGREAFF. In DNA, the CDR3 is TGTGCCTGGGCAAAGGGACAGGTGGGCAGGGAAGCTTTCTTT.